These T cell receptor beta chains were read from a single sample in a study of technical replicates of blood from a few donors. The data were produced by immunoSEQ multiplex PCR, yet TCRdb's version contains in-frame clones alone and is incomplete. The sample consists of 75,000 to 95,000 clones, about 95% of them appearing once. What was sequenced was T cells isolated from PBMCs. The receptors were sampled from a human donor in good health. Each CDR3 is given with its conserved first and last residue. Fields, in order: CDR3 length, J gene, D gene, clone size, V gene, CDR3 DNA, CDR3 protein. D genes are given only for firm matches. A clone size is listed for some rows: how often the clone was seen (once, few, many), or a class if it is expanded.

>16|TRBJ1-5|TRBD1|-|TRBV28
TGTGCCAGCAGGACCACAGGGGCAGGCAAAGATCAGCCCCAGCATTTT
CASRTTGAGKDQPQHF
>15|TRBJ1-2|-|-|TRBV7-9
TGTGCCAGCAGCTTAGGGGCCAGGGATAACTATGGCTACACCTTC
CASSLGARDNYGYTF
>15|TRBJ2-1|TRBD2|-|TRBV28
TGTGCCAGCAGTTTGCGGACTAGCGGAAACAATGAGCAGTTCTTC
CASSLRTSGNNEQFF
>14|TRBJ2-7|-|-|TRBV10-1
TGCGCCAGCAGTGAGTCCACGGGAACCTACGAGCAGTACTTC
CASSESTGTYEQYF
>14|TRBJ2-7|TRBD1|once|TRBV7-2
TGTGCCAGCAGCCGGACAGGGGGCCCCTACGAGCAGTACTTC
CASSRTGGPYEQYF
>14|TRBJ2-1|TRBD2|-|TRBV10-3
TGTGCCACCCAACTGGGGCTAGCGGGAAATGAGCAGTTCTTC
CATQLGLAGNEQFF
>14|TRBJ2-7|-|-|TRBV11-3
TGTGCCAGCAGCTTAACCCAGGTCAACGGCGAGCAGTACTTC
CASSLTQVNGEQYF
>14|TRBJ2-5|TRBD2|-|TRBV29-1
TGCAGCGTTTACGGACTAGCGGGGGAAGAGACCCAGTACTTC
CSVYGLAGEETQYF
>15|TRBJ2-1|TRBD2|-|TRBV19
TGTGCCAGTAGTATAATAGACGGCGGGGGGGGTGAGCAGTTCTTC
CASSIIDGGGGEQFF
>15|TRBJ2-1|TRBD1|once|TRBV28
TGTGCCAGCGACCCTTTGACAGGGGGCCCCAATGAGCAGTTCTTC
CASDPLTGGPNEQFF
>17|TRBJ2-3|TRBD2|-|TRBV2
TGTGCCAGCAGTGAATACGGGGGGGTTGTTAGCACAGATACGCAGTATTTT
CASSEYGGVVSTDTQYF
>15|TRBJ1-1|-|few|TRBV11-2
TGTGCCAGCAGCTTAGCCCTCCGTATGAACACTGAAGCTTTCTTT
CASSLALRMNTEAFF
>15|TRBJ1-4|TRBD1|once|TRBV27
TGTGCCAGCACCCTTCGACAGGGGGTTAACGAAAAACTGTTTTTT
CASTLRQGVNEKLFF
>12|TRBJ2-7|-|-|TRBV28
TGTGCCAGTGGGACAATCACCTACGAGCAGTACTTC
CASGTITYEQYF
>14|TRBJ2-5|TRBD2|-|TRBV6-5
TGTGCCAGCAGCCCAAATACTAGCGGGAGGAGCCCATACTTC
CASSPNTSGRSPYF
>16|TRBJ1-5|-|-|TRBV6-1
TGTGCCAGCAGTGCACGACAACCCGATAGCAATCAGCCCCAGCATTTT
CASSARQPDSNQPQHF
>13|TRBJ2-7|TRBD1|-|TRBV6-5
TGTGCCAGCGCCGAGGACAGGGCCTACGAGCAGTACTTC
CASAEDRAYEQYF
>15|TRBJ1-4|TRBD1|-|TRBV15
TGTGCCACCAGCAGAGTCGGGACAGGGGTTGAAAAACTGTTTTTT
CATSRVGTGVEKLFF
>14|TRBJ1-2|-|-|TRBV11-2
TGTGCCAGCAGCTTCAGAAGGGGTAACTATGGCTACACCTTC
CASSFRRGNYGYTF
>11|TRBJ2-5|-|-|TRBV2
TGTGCCAGCAAGACTTTAGAGACCCAGTACTTC
CASKTLETQYF
>14|TRBJ1-1|-|-|TRBV19
TGTGCCAGCACCAATCGCAGGGCAAACACTGAAGCTTTCTTT
CASTNRRANTEAFF
>13|TRBJ1-1|-|-|TRBV19
TGTGCCAGTAGTATAGAGGGAGGGAGTGCGGCTTTCTTT
CASSIEGGSAAFF
>16|TRBJ2-1|TRBD2|-|TRBV5-6
TGTGCCACCGTATCAAGGACTAGCGGGAGATGGGATGAGCAGTTCTTC
CATVSRTSGRWDEQFF
>15|TRBJ2-1|TRBD2|-|TRBV6-4
TGTGCCAGCAGTGCCCTAGCGGGAGAGACCAATGAGCAGTTCTTC
CASSALAGETNEQFF
>17|TRBJ1-2|-|-|TRBV2
TGTGCCAGCAGTGAATCGGTGTTGCCAGGGAGGGACTATGGCTACACCTTC
CASSESVLPGRDYGYTF
>11|TRBJ1-2|-|once|TRBV28
TGTGCCTCGGGGGCTAACTATGGCTACACCTTC
CASGANYGYTF
>16|TRBJ2-7|-|-|TRBV6-5
TGTGCCAGCAGTTACTCGTGGAGGGAGAGGTCCTACGAGCAGTACTTC
CASSYSWRERSYEQYF
>15|TRBJ2-7|TRBD1|once|TRBV11-3
TGTGCCAGCCAAAAGACCGGGACAGGGGCCTACGAGCAGTACTTC
CASQKTGTGAYEQYF
>14|TRBJ1-2|-|-|TRBV2
TGTGCCAGCTCGAATTCCGGGGATGGCTATGGCTACACCTTC
CASSNSGDGYGYTF
>14|TRBJ2-7|TRBD1|-|TRBV28
TGTGCCAGCAGGTCCTCAGGGGGCATTGGCGAGCAGTACTTC
CASRSSGGIGEQYF
>15|TRBJ2-7|TRBD2|-|TRBV27
TGTGCCAGCAGAATACTAGCGGGAAGCTCCTACGAGCAGTACTTC
CASRILAGSSYEQYF
>14|TRBJ2-1|-|-|TRBV4-1
TGCGCCAGCAGCCAATCCGGGGAACACAATGAGCAGTTCTTC
CASSQSGEHNEQFF
>12|TRBJ1-2|-|-|TRBV6-6
TGTGCCAGCCAATCCGGGGACTATGGCTACACCTTC
CASQSGDYGYTF
>16|TRBJ1-2|TRBD1|-|TRBV6-5
TGTGCCAGCAGTTACTCGACGGGACAGGGGAACTATGGCTACACCTTC
CASSYSTGQGNYGYTF
>12|TRBJ1-1|-|-|TRBV11-1
TGTGCCAGCAGCCGCTACAGTCCTGAAGCTTTCTTT
CASSRYSPEAFF
>16|TRBJ2-5|TRBD2|-|TRBV9
TGTGCCAGCAGCGATTTTAGCGGGAGGGCTATTGAGACCCAGTACTTC
CASSDFSGRAIETQYF
>16|TRBJ2-1|TRBD2|-|TRBV28
TGTGCCAGCAGTCCGGGACTAGCATCCCTGGGGAATGAGCAGTTCTTC
CASSPGLASLGNEQFF
>16|TRBJ2-1|-|-|TRBV9
TGTGCCAGCAGCGTAGGACTAGAACGTTCCTACAATGAGCAGTTCTTC
CASSVGLERSYNEQFF
>14|TRBJ1-5|-|-|TRBV19
TGTGCCAGTAGTATGAACAGCCTCAATCAGCCCCAGCATTTT
CASSMNSLNQPQHF
>16|TRBJ2-1|TRBD2|-|TRBV9
TGTGCCAGCAGCGTAGATTTGGCGGGAGCGGGCAATGAGCAGTTCTTC
CASSVDLAGAGNEQFF
>12|TRBJ2-5|-|-|TRBV2
TGTGCCAGCACCCAGGATACGGAGACCCAGTACTTC
CASTQDTETQYF
>14|TRBJ2-7|TRBD1|-|TRBV5-1
TGCGCCAGCAGCTTGGGGACAGGGGGTTACGAGCAGTACTTC
CASSLGTGGYEQYF
>15|TRBJ2-5|-|-|TRBV5-1
TGCGCCAGCAGATACCTCCCAAGCTCCCAAGAGACCCAGTACTTC
CASRYLPSSQETQYF
>13|TRBJ2-3|-|-|TRBV10-3
TGTGCCACTGGGAGTAGCGAAACAGATACGCAGTATTTT
CATGSSETDTQYF
>12|TRBJ1-2|TRBD1|-|TRBV25-1
TGTGCCAGCAGTACATCAGGGGGAGGCTACACCTTC
CASSTSGGGYTF
>15|TRBJ1-6|-|-|TRBV4-1
TGCGCCAGCGGAGGACAGACACCCTATAATTCACCCCTCCACTTT
CASGGQTPYNSPLHF
>15|TRBJ2-3|-|-|TRBV27
TGTGCCAGCAGGCGACAGCAAACTAGCACAGATACGCAGTATTTT
CASRRQQTSTDTQYF
>17|TRBJ2-1|-|-|TRBV5-6
TGTGCCAGCAGCTTGGTGGAGGCAGGCCGGACCCCTAATGAGCAGTTCTTC
CASSLVEAGRTPNEQFF
>15|TRBJ2-1|TRBD2|-|TRBV5-1
TGCGCCAGCAGCTGGGGACTAGCGGGAGGAGATGAGCAGTTCTTC
CASSWGLAGGDEQFF
>18|TRBJ2-3|TRBD1|-|TRBV25-1
TGTGCCAGCAGCTTCCGACCTCCGGGACAGGGAAGAACAGATACGCAGTATTTT
CASSFRPPGQGRTDTQYF
>15|TRBJ2-1|TRBD2|-|TRBV2
TGTGCCAGCAGTTTTAGCGGGGGGACCTACAATGAGCAGTTCTTC
CASSFSGGTYNEQFF
>15|TRBJ2-1|-|once|TRBV27
TGTGCCAGCAGATTGATATCTAGAGACTACAATGAGCAGTTCTTC
CASRLISRDYNEQFF
>16|TRBJ2-3|-|-|TRBV4-1
TGCGCCAGCAGCCAAGTGGCAGGGGCCTTAACAGATACGCAGTATTTT
CASSQVAGALTDTQYF
>13|TRBJ2-7|-|once|TRBV5-1
TGCGCCAGCAGCTTCCGACTAGGGGACGAGCAGTACTTC
CASSFRLGDEQYF
>15|TRBJ2-7|-|-|TRBV7-9
TGTGCCAGCAGCACCAGGACTGACCGCTCCTACGAGCAGTACTTC
CASSTRTDRSYEQYF
>12|TRBJ2-2|-|-|TRBV6-5
TGTGCCAGCAGTTACGGACAGGGGGAGCTGTTTTTT
CASSYGQGELFF
>20|TRBJ2-1|TRBD2|once|TRBV5-4
TGTGCCAGCAGCTTGAGGCGACTAGCGGGAGGCTGGAGCTCCTACAATGAGCAGTTCTTC
CASSLRRLAGGWSSYNEQFF
>11|TRBJ2-7|-|-|TRBV20-1
TGCAGTGCAAACGGGGCCTACGAGCAGTACTTC
CSANGAYEQYF